These 11 T cell receptor beta chains were sequenced from one sample in a study of Graves' ophthalmopathy and Graves' hyperthyroidism. Amplification targeted the TCR beta CDR3 regions, with RNA transcripts as the source material. HTBI primers primed a first-round RT-PCR, and a second-round multiplex PCR followed. TCRdb re-derived calls from the multiplex PCR reads in MiXCR, one entry per CDR3 protein. The sample contains over a million distinct CDR3 sequences, roughly 35% of which appear only once. Sequenced sample: peripheral blood or thyroid tissue (not recorded which). All receptors derive from an adult man with Graves' hyperthyroidism.

This chain uses TRBV29-1 with TRBJ1-1, with TRBD1 as a possible D gene (5 bases). This CDR3 has 14 residues. The V end lost 6 bases, the J end lost 2 bases, and 16 bases lay between the germline ends. CDR1 and CDR2 from the germline V gene are SQVTM and ANQGSEA. CDR3 in amino acids: CSVLTGTSNTEAFF. CDR3 bases: TGCAGCGTGTTAACCGGGACTAGCAACACTGAAGCTTTCTTT.

V and J are TRBV7-2 and TRBJ2-1; D call uncertain. The ends were cut back, 3 bases at V and 8 bases at J, with 5 bases in the middle. CDR3 length: 11 amino acids. CDR1 and CDR2 (germline): SGHTA, FQGNSA. The chain's CDR3 is CASSLFDEQFF. For the CDR3, the DNA is TGTGCCAGCAGCTTGTTCGATGAGCAGTTCTTC.

V and J are TRBV7-9 and TRBJ2-7; the D gene is possibly TRBD1 (6 bases). This CDR3 is built from 15 residues. Looked up from germline, CDR1 is SEHNR and CDR2 is FQNEAQ (reference sequence). V lost 0 bases to trimming and J lost 7 bases, with 16 bases between them. DNA for the CDR3: TGTGCCAGCAGCTTAGCTACAGGGACGAGGACTGAGCAGTACTTC. Protein: CASSLATGTRTEQYF.

On this clonotype itself: A much larger clone differs from this one at a single base, so this may be a read error. The CDR3 region has the DNA TGTGCCAGTACTAGAGGGAGCACTGAAGCTTCCTTT. This gives the protein CASTRGSTEASF. The chain joins TRBV19 to TRBJ1-1; no firm D call. Germline values: CDR1 LNHDA, CDR2 SQIVND (reference sequence). This CDR3 spans 12 amino acids.

This clonotype was counted between two and nine times. A read error may be the cause here, since a much bigger clone is one base away. V and J are TRBV6-6 and TRBJ1-1; 8 bases are a match to TRBD1. Germline V gene data show CDR1 as MNHNY and CDR2 as SVGAGI (reference sequence). This CDR3 is built from 13 residues. The junction had 2 bases not matched to a gene; V was cut back by 7 bases and J by 1 base. The CDR3 loop reads CASKDRENTEAFF. The CDR3 DNA is TGTGCCAGCAAGGACAGGGAGAACACTGAAGCTTTCTTT.

CDR3 bases: TGTGCCATCAGTCCGCTAGCGGCGACCGGGGAGCTGTTTTTT. Its translation is CAISPLAATGELFF. The chain couples TRBV10-3 to TRBJ2-2; 7 bases agree with TRBD2. V shed 5 bases and J 5 bases; nucleotides not matched to a gene: 5. This CDR3 comprises 14 residues. Germline V CDR1 and CDR2: ENHRY, SYGVKD.

The V and J genes are TRBV4-3 and TRBJ2-7, with 11 nucleotides matching TRBD2. The germline CDR1 and CDR2 sequences are LGHNA and YSLEER. The CDR3 runs to 16 residues. Unmatched junction bases numbered 8, after V lost 0 bases and J lost 7 bases. CDR3 sequence reads: CASSQDPGTSGREQYF. CDR3 DNA sequence: TGCGCCAGCAGCCAAGATCCCGGGACTAGCGGAAGGGAGCAGTACTTC.

This clonotype has more than one count but fewer than ten. V is TRBV28 and J is TRBJ2-7, with D uncertain. The ends were cut back, 4 bases at V and 3 bases at J, with 19 bases in the middle. Germline CDR1 and CDR2: MDHEN and SYDVKM. The CDR3 extends over 16 amino acids. The CDR3 loop reads CASSWSDTRAFYEQYF. The CDR3 nucleotides read TGTGCCAGCAGTTGGTCCGATACCCGGGCCTTCTACGAGCAGTACTTC.

This clonotype was counted at least ten times. CDR3 bases: TGTGCCAGCAGCTCGCTAGGGGCGAGTGATTCACCCCTCCACTTT. Its protein product is CASSSLGASDSPLHF. The J gene is TRBJ1-6, the V gene TRBV5-6; D is possibly TRBD1 (5 bases). V gave up 3 bases and J gave up 8 bases, with 15 bases separating them. Germline-derived CDR1 and CDR2 are SGHDT and YYEEEE. This CDR3 spans 15 amino acids.

This clonotype was observed a single time. The chain couples TRBV15 to TRBJ1-1; TRBD1 is a possible D gene (5 bases). The CDR3 sequence is 14 residues long. Trimming took 7 bases from V and 1 from J, leaving 13 bases between them. Looked up from germline, CDR1 is LNHNV and CDR2 is YYDKDF (reference sequence). CDR3: CATTSGDTNTEAFF. In DNA, the CDR3 is TGTGCCACCACGTCGGGGGATACGAACACTGAAGCTTTCTTT.

This chain connects TRBV11-2 to TRBJ1-5; TRBD1 might be the D (6 bases). CDR3 length: 15 residues. The V end lost 5 bases, the J end lost 3 bases, and 14 bases lay between the germline ends. CDR1 and CDR2 from the germline V gene are SGHAT and FQNNGV. CDR3 DNA: TGTGCCAGCAGCACGGGTAGGGGGGTCAATCAGCCCCAGCATTTT. Amino acids: CASSTGRGVNQPQHF.